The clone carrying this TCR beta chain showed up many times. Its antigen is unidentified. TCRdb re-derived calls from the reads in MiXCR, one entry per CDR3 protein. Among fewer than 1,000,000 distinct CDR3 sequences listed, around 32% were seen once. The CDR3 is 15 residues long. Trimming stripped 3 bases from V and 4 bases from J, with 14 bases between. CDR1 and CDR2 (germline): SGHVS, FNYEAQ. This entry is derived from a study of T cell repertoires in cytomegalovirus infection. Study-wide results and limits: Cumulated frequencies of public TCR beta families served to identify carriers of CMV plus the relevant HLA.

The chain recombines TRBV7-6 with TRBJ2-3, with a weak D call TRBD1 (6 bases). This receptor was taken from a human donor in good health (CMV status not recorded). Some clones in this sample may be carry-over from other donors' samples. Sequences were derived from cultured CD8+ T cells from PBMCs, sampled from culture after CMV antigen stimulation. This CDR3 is CASSFSAGAADTQYF. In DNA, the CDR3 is TGTGCCAGCAGCTTTTCAGCAGGGGCGGCAGATACGCAGTATTTT.